The 9 T cell receptor beta chains in this list originate from one sample, sequenced in a study of cytomegalovirus exposure and HLA in healthy donors (dated by TCRdb to about 2017). The library was produced with the immunoSEQ multiplex PCR assay. For the multiplex PCR, a mixture combining 60 forward primers for TCR Vbeta segments and 13 reverse primers for TCR Jbeta segments was used. TCRdb re-hosts the immuneACCESS table, in-frame sequences only. Its copies lack some clones; in the studies checked, an unresolved V gene accounts for under half of them, and the cause for the rest is not known. The sample data list about 180,000 clones, and around 80% of these were observed just once. The top ten clonotypes cover around 0.69% of the sample. The sample was PBMCs. Receptors originate from a woman in her 40s in good health and CMV-seronegative.

This chain connects TRBV10-3 to TRBJ1-6; unclear D gene. Between the trimmed V and J ends, which lost 3 bases and 5 bases, there was a span of 11 bases. There are 15 residues in the CDR3. CDR1 and CDR2 from the germline V gene are ENHRY and SYGVKD. The CDR3 loop reads CAISESNSHNSPLHF. The CDR3, as DNA: TGTGCCATCAGTGAATCTAACAGCCATAATTCACCCCTCCACTTT.

The V and J genes are TRBV20-1 and TRBJ2-7; D perhaps matches TRBD2 (7 bases). Deletions cut 6 bases from V and 3 bases from J, with 9 bases between. Germline V gives CDR1 DFQATT, CDR2 SNEGSKA (reference sequence). This CDR3 contains 11 residues. The CDR3 nucleotides read TGCAGTGCAGGGGGGGACTACGAGCAGTACTTC. The encoded protein is CSAGGDYEQYF.

This sequence joins TRBV7-8 and TRBJ2-7; 12 nucleotides line up with TRBD2. After removal of 3 bases from V and 9 bases from J, the junction contained 24 bases not matched to a gene. CDR3 length equals 20 residues. Germline V lookup: CDR1 SGHVS, CDR2 FQNEAQ. DNA for the CDR3: TGTGCCAGCAGCTTTAACCGTCTAGCGGGAGGGCCTGACCCAACCCGGACGCAGTACTTC. Its protein is CASSFNRLAGGPDPTRTQYF.

The V and J genes are TRBV28 and TRBJ2-7, with TRBD1 identical over 7 bases. This CDR3 is built from 15 residues. From germline, CDR1 is MDHEN and CDR2 SYDVKM. Trimming removed 6 bases from V and 4 bases from J; junction bases left unmatched: 12. CDR3 protein: CASREQGTNSYEQYF. The CDR3 bases are TGTGCCAGCAGGGAACAGGGGACAAACTCGTACGAGCAGTACTTC.

The rearrangement links TRBV18 to TRBJ2-1; tentatively, D is TRBD2 (6 bases). The CDR3 loop spans 16 amino acids. Germline values: CDR1 KGHSH, CDR2 LQKENI. V lost 0 bases, J lost 3 bases, and 12 bases lay in between. CDR3 protein: CASSPPRTIGYNEQFF. In DNA form, the CDR3 reads TGTGCCAGCTCACCACCGAGGACTATCGGCTACAATGAGCAGTTCTTC.

The chain combines TRBV10-2 with TRBJ2-1, with D possibly matching TRBD2 (6 bases). The V end lost 7 bases, the J end lost 9 bases, and 16 bases lay between the germline ends. The germline V gene has CDR1 WSHSY and CDR2 SAAADI. The CDR3 covers 13 residues. CDR3 region: CASTLGGAGEQFF. Here the CDR3 DNA reads TGCGCCAGCACCCTAGGCGGGGCAGGTGAGCAGTTCTTC.

The rearrangement uses TRBV10-1 and TRBJ1-5; TRBD1 might be the D (6 bases). This CDR3 has 19 residues. From germline, CDR1 is WNHNN and CDR2 SYGVQD (reference sequence). Trimming took off 6 bases at V and 0 bases at J, with 24 bases between the two ends. For the CDR3, the DNA is TGCGCCAGCAGCCCGGGATTAGGACAGAGAAGTAATAGCAATCAGCCCCAGCATTTT. Encoded protein: CASSPGLGQRSNSNQPQHF.

This chain links TRBV5-6 with TRBJ2-2, with 9 bases lining up with TRBD1. The germline V gene encodes CDR1 SGHDT and CDR2 YYEEEE. CDR3 size: 17 residues. With V trimmed by 6 bases and J by 6 bases, 15 bases remained unmatched. CDR3 loop: CASNSYSRDRDSGELFF. CDR3 nucleotides: TGTGCCAGCAACTCCTATTCGCGGGACAGGGATTCCGGGGAGCTGTTTTTT.

The table lists this clone with a count of one. The chain couples TRBV30 to TRBJ1-6; the match to TRBD1 covers 9 bases. From germline, CDR1 is GTSNPN and CDR2 SVGIG (reference sequence). This CDR3 has 14 residues. V lost 2 bases, J lost 10 bases, and 6 bases stayed unmatched. CDR3 region: CAWSSQGARSPLHF. CDR3 nucleotides: TGTGCCTGGAGTTCACAGGGGGCGAGGTCACCCCTCCACTTT. The variable domain in full, completed from reference TRBV30 and TRBJ1-6, reads SQTIHQWPATLVQPVGSPLSLECTVEGTSNPNLYWYRQAAGRGLQLLFYSVGIGQISSEVPQNLSASRPQDRQFILSSKKLLLSDSGFYLCAWSSQGARSPLHFGNGTRLTVT.